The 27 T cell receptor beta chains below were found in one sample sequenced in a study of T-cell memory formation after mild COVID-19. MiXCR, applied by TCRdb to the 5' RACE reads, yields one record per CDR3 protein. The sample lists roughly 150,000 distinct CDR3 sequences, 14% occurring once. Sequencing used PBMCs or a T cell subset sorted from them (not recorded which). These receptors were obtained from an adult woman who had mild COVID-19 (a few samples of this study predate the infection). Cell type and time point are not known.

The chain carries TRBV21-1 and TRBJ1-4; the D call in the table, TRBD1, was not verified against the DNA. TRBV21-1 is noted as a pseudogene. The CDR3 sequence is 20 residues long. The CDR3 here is CASSKSFSGIRGLGNEKLFF. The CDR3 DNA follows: TGTGCCAGCAGCAAAAGTTTCTCCGGGATTAGGGGGCTCGGTAATGAAAAACTGTTTTTT.

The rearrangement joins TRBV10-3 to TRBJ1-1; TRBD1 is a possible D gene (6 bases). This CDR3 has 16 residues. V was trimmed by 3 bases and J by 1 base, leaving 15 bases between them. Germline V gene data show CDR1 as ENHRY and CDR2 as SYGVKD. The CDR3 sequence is CAISDTPTGQNTEAFF. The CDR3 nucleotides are TGTGCCATCAGTGACACCCCAACGGGACAGAACACTGAAGCTTTCTTT.

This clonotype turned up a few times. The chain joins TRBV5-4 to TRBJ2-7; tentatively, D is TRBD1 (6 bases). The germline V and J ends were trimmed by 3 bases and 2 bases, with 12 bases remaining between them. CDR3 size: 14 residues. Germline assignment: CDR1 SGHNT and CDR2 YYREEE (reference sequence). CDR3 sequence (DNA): TGTGCCAGCAGCTCGATGACAGGTCCCTACGAGCAGTACTTC. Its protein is CASSSMTGPYEQYF.

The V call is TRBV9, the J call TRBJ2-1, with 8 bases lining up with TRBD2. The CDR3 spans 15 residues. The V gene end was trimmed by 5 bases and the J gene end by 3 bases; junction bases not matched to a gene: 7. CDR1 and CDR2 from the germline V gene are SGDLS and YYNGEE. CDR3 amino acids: CASSLFSGNYNEQFF. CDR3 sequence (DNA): TGTGCCAGCAGTCTCTTTAGCGGGAACTACAATGAGCAGTTCTTC.

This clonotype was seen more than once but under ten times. CDR3 amino acids: CASSQEGGRTNQPQHF. DNA for the CDR3: TGTGCCAGCAGCCAAGAGGGGGGCAGGACCAATCAGCCCCAGCATTTT. The V call is TRBV4-2, the J call TRBJ1-5; TRBD1 might be the D (6 bases). Germline V gives CDR1 LGHNA, CDR2 YNFKEQ. Trimming took off 0 bases at V and 3 bases at J, with 12 bases between the two ends. The CDR3 spans 16 residues.

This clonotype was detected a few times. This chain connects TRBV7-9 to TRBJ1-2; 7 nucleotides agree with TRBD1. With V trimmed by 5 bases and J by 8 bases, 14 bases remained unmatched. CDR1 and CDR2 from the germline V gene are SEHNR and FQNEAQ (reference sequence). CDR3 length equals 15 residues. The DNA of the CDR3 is TGTGCCAGCAGCAGGGGGCCTTCTTCGCAGGTCGGCTACACCTTC. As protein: CASSRGPSSQVGYTF.

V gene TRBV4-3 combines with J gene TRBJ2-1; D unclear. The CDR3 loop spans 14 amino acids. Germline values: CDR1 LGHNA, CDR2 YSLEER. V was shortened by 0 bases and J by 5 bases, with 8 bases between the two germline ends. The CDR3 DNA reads TGCGCCAGCAGCCAAGATCCAGGAGACAATGAGCAGTTCTTC. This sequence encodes CASSQDPGDNEQFF.

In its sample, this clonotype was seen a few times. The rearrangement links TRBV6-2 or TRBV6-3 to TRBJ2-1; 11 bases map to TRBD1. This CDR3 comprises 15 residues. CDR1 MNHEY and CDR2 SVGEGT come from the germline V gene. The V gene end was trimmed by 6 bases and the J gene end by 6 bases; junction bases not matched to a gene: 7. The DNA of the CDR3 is TGTGCCAGCAGCCCCGGACAGGGGGCGAGCAATGAGCAGTTCTTC. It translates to CASSPGQGASNEQFF.

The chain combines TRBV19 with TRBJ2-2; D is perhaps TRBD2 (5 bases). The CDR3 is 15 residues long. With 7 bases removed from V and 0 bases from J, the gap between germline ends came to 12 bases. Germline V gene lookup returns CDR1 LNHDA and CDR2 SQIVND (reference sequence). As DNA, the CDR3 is TGTGCCAGTACCCTCTGGACTTCGAACACCGGGGAGCTGTTTTTT. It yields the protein CASTLWTSNTGELFF.

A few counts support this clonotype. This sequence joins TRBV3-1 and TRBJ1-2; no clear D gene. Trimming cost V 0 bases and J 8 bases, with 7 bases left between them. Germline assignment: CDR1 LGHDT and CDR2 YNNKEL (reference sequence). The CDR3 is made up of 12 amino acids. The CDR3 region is CASSQDSRGYTF. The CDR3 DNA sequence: TGTGCCAGCAGCCAAGATTCAAGGGGCTACACCTTC.

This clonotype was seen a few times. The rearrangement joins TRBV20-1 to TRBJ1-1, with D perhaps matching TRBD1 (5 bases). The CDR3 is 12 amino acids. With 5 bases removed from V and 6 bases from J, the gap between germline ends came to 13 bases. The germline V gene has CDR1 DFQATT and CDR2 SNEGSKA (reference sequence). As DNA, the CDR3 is TGCAGTGCTCCTGGGGGGGGACCTGAAGCTTTCTTT. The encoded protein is CSAPGGGPEAFF.

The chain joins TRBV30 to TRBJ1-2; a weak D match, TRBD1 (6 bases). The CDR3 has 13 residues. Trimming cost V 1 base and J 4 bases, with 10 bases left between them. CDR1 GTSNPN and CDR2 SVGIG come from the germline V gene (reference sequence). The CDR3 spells CAWSDLGGYGYTF. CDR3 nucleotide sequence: TGTGCCTGGAGTGACTTAGGGGGCTATGGCTACACCTTC.

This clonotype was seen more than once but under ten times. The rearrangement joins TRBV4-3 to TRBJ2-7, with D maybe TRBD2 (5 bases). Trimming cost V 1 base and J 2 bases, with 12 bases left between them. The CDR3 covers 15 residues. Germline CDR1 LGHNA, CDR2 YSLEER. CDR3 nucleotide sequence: TGCGCCAGCAGCCAAGCCCTCGGAGGACCCTACGAGCAGTACTTC. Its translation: CASSQALGGPYEQYF.

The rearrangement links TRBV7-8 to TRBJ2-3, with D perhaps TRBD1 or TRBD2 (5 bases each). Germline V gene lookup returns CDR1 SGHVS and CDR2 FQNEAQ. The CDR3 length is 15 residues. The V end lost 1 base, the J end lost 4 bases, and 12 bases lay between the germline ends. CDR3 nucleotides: TGTGCCAGCAGCTTAGGGGGGAAGTCGGCAGATACGCAGTATTTT. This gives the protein CASSLGGKSADTQYF.

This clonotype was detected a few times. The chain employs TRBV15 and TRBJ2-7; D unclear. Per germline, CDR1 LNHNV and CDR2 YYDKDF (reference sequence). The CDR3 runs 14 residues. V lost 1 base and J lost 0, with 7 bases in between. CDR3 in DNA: TGTGCCACCAGCAGAGGAACGGCCTCCTACGAGCAGTACTTC. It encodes CATSRGTASYEQYF. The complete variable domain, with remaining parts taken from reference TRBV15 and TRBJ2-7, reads DAMVIQNPRYQVTQFGKPVTLSCSQTLNHNVMYWYQQKSSQAPKLLFHYYDKDFNNEADTPDNFQSRRPNTSFCFLDIRSPGLGDTAMYLCATSRGTASYEQYFGPGTRLTVT.

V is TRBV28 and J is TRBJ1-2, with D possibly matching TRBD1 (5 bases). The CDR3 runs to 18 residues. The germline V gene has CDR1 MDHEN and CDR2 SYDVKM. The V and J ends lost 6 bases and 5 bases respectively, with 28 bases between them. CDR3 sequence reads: CASRTRDGGGIWWYGYTF. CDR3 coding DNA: TGTGCCAGCAGAACACGGGACGGTGGCGGGATCTGGTGGTATGGCTACACCTTC.

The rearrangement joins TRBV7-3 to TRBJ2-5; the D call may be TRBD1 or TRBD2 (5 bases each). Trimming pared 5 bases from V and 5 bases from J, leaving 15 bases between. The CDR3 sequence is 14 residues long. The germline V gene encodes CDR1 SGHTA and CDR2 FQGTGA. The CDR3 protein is CASSPVGVGETQYF. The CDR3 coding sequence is TGTGCCAGCAGCCCAGTGGGGGTAGGGGAGACCCAGTACTTC.

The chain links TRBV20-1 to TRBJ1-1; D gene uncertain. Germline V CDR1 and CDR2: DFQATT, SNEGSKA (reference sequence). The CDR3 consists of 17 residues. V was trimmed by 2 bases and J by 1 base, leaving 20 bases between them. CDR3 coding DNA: TGCAGTGCTAGAAAGACGGCACATGACCCCTGGAACACTGAAGCTTTCTTT. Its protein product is CSARKTAHDPWNTEAFF.

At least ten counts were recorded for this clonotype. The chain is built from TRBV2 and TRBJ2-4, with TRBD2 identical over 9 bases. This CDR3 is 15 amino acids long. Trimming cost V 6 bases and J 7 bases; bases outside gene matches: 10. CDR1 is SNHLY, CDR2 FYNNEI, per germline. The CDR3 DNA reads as TGTGCCAGCAGGATCGAGGCTAGCGGGAAGAACATTCAGTACTTC. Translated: CASRIEASGKNIQYF.

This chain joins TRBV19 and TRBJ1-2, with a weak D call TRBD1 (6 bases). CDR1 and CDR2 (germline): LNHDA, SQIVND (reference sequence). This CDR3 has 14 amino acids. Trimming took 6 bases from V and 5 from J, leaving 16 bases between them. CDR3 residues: CASRGLQGGYGYTF. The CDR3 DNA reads TGTGCCAGTAGAGGGCTACAGGGTGGATATGGCTACACCTTC.

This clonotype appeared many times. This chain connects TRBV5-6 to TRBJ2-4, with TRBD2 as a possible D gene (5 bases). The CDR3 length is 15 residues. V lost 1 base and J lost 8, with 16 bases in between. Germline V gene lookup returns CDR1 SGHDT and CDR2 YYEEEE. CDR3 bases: TGTGCCAGCAGCTTGTGGGCCCTCGAGGACTACATTCAGTACTTC. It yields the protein CASSLWALEDYIQYF.

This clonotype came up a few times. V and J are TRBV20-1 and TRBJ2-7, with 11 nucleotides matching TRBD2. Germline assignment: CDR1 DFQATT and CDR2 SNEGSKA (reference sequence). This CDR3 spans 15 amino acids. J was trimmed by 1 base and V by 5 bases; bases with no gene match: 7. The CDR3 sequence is CSACRLAGISYEQYF. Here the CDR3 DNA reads TGCAGTGCTTGCCGACTAGCGGGAATTTCCTACGAGCAGTACTTC.

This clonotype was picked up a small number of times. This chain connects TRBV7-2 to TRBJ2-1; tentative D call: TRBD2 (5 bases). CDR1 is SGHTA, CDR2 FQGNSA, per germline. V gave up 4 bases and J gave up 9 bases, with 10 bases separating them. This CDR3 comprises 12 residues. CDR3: CASSSLGVEQFF. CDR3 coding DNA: TGTGCCAGCAGCTCACTCGGGGTTGAGCAGTTCTTC.

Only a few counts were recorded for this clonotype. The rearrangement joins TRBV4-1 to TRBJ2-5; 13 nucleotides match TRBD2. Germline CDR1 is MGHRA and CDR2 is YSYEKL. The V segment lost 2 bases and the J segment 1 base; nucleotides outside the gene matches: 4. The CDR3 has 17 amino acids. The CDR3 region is CASSQRGLAGPQETQYF. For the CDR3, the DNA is TGCGCCAGCAGCCAAAGGGGACTAGCGGGGCCCCAAGAGACCCAGTACTTC.

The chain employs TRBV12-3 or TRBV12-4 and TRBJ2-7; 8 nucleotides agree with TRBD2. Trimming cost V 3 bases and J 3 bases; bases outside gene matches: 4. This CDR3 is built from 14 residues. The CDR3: CASSFGLAFYEQYF. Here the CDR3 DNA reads TGTGCCAGCAGTTTTGGACTAGCTTTCTACGAGCAGTACTTC.

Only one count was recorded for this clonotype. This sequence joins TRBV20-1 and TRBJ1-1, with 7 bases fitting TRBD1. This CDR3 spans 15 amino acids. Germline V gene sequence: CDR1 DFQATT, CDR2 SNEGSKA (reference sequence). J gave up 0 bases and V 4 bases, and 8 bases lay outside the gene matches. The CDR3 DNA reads TGCAGTGCTAACACAGGGGCCCGGATGAACACTGAAGCTTTCTTT. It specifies CSANTGARMNTEAFF.

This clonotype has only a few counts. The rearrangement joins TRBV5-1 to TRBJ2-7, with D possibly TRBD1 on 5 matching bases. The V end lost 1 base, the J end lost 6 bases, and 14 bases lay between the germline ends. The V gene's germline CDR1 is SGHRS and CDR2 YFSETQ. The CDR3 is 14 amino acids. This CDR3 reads CASSLLGVNGEQYF. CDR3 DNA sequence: TGCGCCAGCAGCTTGCTAGGGGTTAATGGCGAGCAGTACTTC.